This T cell receptor (beta chain) was sequenced for a study of blood T cell repertoires in COVID-19. Study-wide context: Acute and convalescent COVID-19 specimens originated in the United States, Italy and Spain.

Seattle cases were enrolled at active infection and followed longitudinally. The method was immunoSEQ multiplex PCR; TCRdb's version includes in-frame clones alone and lacks a portion of them. Among 310,000 or so clones, roughly nine tenths were seen once, and the ten largest hold 2.2%. CDR1 and CDR2 from the germline V gene are GTSNPN and SVGIG (reference sequence). The CDR3 extends over 18 amino acids. V was cut by 2 bases and J by 0 bases, with 22 bases left in between. The receptor's source is a woman in her thirties with COVID-19, enrolled during active disease. Sequencing was done on a sample of peripheral blood. The chain is built from TRBV30 and TRBJ1-2; possibly TRBD1 for D (5 bases). The CDR3 loop reads CAWSNRMSGWAANYGYTF. The CDR3 coding sequence is TGTGCCTGGAGTAATAGGATGTCAGGGTGGGCGGCTAACTATGGCTACACCTTC.